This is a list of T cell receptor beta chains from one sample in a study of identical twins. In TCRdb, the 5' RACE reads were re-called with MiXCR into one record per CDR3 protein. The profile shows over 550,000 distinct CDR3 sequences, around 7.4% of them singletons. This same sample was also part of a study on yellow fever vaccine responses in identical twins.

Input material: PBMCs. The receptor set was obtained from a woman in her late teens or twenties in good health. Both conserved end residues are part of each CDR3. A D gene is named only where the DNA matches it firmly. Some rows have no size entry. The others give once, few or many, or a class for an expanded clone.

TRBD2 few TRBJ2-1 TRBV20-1 CSARDQGLAGGPIYNEQFF TGCAGTGCTAGAGATCAGGGGCTAGCGGGGGGTCCAATCTACAATGAGCAGTTCTTC
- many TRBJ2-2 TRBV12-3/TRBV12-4 CASTPWGKNTGELFF TGTGCCAGTACTCCATGGGGGAAAAACACCGGGGAGCTGTTTTTT
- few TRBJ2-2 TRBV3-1 CASTTMNTGELFF TGTGCCAGCACCACAATGAACACCGGGGAGCTGTTTTTT
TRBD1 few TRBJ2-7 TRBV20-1 CSAIRDRAQFEQYF TGCAGTGCTATTCGGGACAGGGCCCAGTTCGAGCAGTACTTC
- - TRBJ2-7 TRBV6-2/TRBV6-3 CASSSDKTYEQYF TGTGCCAGCAGTTCCGACAAAACATACGAGCAGTACTTC
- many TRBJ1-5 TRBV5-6 CASSCPAGVGQPQHF TGTGCCAGCAGCTGTCCGGCCGGGGTTGGTCAGCCCCAGCATTTT
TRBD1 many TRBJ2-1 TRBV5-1 CASSAAGQGYNEQFF TGCGCCAGCAGCGCAGCGGGACAGGGCTACAATGAGCAGTTCTTC
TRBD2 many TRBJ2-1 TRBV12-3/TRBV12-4 CASSHGLAGSNEQFF TGTGCCAGCAGTCATGGACTAGCGGGGAGCAATGAGCAGTTCTTC
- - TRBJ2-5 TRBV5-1 CASSLEGAGEETQYF TGCGCCAGCAGCTTGGAGGGCGCAGGGGAGGAGACCCAGTACTTC
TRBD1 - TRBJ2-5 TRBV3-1 CASSFRQGQETRYF TGTGCCAGCAGCTTTCGACAGGGACAAGAGACCCGGTACTTC
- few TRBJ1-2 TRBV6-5 CASSYSGDYGYTF TGTGCCAGCAGTTACTCGGGTGACTATGGCTACACCTTC
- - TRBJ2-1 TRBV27 CASSLSYNNEQFF TGTGCCAGCAGTTTATCCTATAACAATGAGCAGTTCTTC
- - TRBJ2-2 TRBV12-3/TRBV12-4 CAFSLAWGRLVVTGELFF TGTGCCTTCAGTTTAGCATGGGGGCGACTAGTTGTGACCGGGGAGCTGTTTTTT
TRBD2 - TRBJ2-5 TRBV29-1 CSVAGVETQYF TGCAGCGTAGCGGGGGTGGAGACCCAGTACTTC
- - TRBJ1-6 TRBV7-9 CASSLAYSAADNSPLHF TGTGCCAGCAGCTTAGCTTACTCCGCAGCAGATAATTCACCCCTCCACTTT
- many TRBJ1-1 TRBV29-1 CSVEDRRVVNTEAFF TGCAGCGTTGAAGACCGCCGGGTGGTGAACACTGAAGCTTTCTTT
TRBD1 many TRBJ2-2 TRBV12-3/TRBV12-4 CASSLLVTGGTGELFF TGTGCCAGCAGTTTATTAGTAACAGGGGGTACCGGGGAGCTGTTTTTT